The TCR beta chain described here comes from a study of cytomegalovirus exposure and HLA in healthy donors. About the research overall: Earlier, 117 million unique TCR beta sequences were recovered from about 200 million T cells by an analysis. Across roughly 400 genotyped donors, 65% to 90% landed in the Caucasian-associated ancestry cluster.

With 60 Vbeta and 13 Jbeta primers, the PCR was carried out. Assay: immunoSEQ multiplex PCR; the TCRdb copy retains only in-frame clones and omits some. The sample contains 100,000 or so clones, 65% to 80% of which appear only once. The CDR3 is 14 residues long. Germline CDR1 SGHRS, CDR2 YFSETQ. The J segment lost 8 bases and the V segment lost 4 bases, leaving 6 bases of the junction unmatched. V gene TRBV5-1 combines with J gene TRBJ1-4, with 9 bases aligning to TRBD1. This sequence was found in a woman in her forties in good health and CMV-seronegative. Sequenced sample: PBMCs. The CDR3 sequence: CASSQMTGGEKLFF. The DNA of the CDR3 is TGCGCCAGCAGCCAGATGACAGGGGGGGAAAAACTGTTTTTT.